Presented here are 9 T cell receptor beta chains from one specimen sequenced in a study of blood T cell repertoires in COVID-19. TCRdb's copy holds only in-frame clones and misses some; the assay was immunoSEQ multiplex PCR. The sample records around 150,000 clones, about 80% being singletons. Source material: peripheral blood. These receptor sequences come from an elderly woman with acute or convalescent COVID-19.

The chain couples TRBV7-2 to TRBJ2-7; 8 bases match TRBD2. V lost 2 bases, J lost 2 bases, and 8 bases stayed unmatched. Germline V gives CDR1 SGHTA, CDR2 FQGNSA. The CDR3 sequence is 16 residues long. This CDR3 is CASSLWSGSTTYEQYF. DNA for the CDR3: TGTGCCAGCAGCTTATGGAGCGGGAGCACCACCTACGAGCAGTACTTC.

This chain links TRBV10-3 with TRBJ1-2; maybe TRBD1 (6 bases). Trimming cost V 2 bases and J 5 bases, with 24 bases left between them. The CDR3 covers 18 residues. Germline V lookup: CDR1 ENHRY, CDR2 SYGVKD. CDR3 sequence reads: CAISEPKGVSSQEYGYTF. CDR3 DNA sequence: TGTGCCATCAGTGAGCCGAAGGGGGTATCAAGCCAAGAGTATGGCTACACCTTC.

The V call is TRBV6-6, the J call TRBJ2-1; 9 nucleotides match TRBD1. V gave up 5 bases and J gave up 5 bases; unmatched junction bases: 10. Per germline, CDR1 MNHNY and CDR2 SVGAGI (reference sequence). The length of the CDR3 is 16 residues. The CDR3, as DNA: TGTGCCAGCAGTCGCACCGCGGGACAGGGCAACAATGAGCAGTTCTTC. It translates to CASSRTAGQGNNEQFF.

The genes are TRBV27 and TRBJ2-5; D is perhaps TRBD2 (6 bases). Germline V lookup: CDR1 MNHEY, CDR2 SMNVEV (reference sequence). This CDR3 has 14 amino acids. The V end was cut by 3 bases, the J end by 5 bases, with 13 bases between. The CDR3 sequence is CASSFRASVETQYF. The CDR3 DNA follows: TGTGCCAGCAGTTTTAGGGCTAGCGTGGAGACCCAGTACTTC.

Only a few counts were recorded for this clone. The V call is TRBV9, the J call TRBJ1-1; D perhaps matches TRBD1 (5 bases). Germline CDR1 and CDR2: SGDLS and YYNGEE. V lost 0 bases to trimming and J lost 5 bases, with 8 bases between them. The CDR3 spans 13 residues. CDR3 sequence (DNA): TGTGCCAGCAGCGTAGAATCAGGGACTGAAGCTTTCTTT. Translating gives CASSVESGTEAFF. The full variable domain, in which reference TRBV9 and TRBJ1-1 provide the parts outside the CDR3, is DSGVTQTPKHLITATGQRVTLRCSPRSGDLSVYWYQQSLDQGLQFLIQYYNGEERAKGNILERFSAQQFPDLHSELNLSSLELGDSALYFCASSVESGTEAFFGQGTRLTVV.

The gene calls are TRBV25-1 and TRBJ2-7, with 8 bases that match TRBD1. The trim removed 4 bases at V and 1 base at J, leaving 9 bases unmatched. The CDR3 length is 16 residues. CDR1 is MGHDK and CDR2 is SYGVNS in the germline V gene. The CDR3 reads CASSVLLGQGSYEQYF. CDR3 sequence (DNA): TGTGCCAGCAGTGTCCTCCTTGGACAGGGTTCCTACGAGCAGTACTTC.

This clone has only one observation. The chain couples TRBV29-1 to TRBJ2-3; TRBD2 aligns across 7 bases. Germline V CDR1 and CDR2: SQVTM, ANQGSEA. This CDR3 is built from 14 residues. V was clipped by 5 bases and J by 0 bases; unmatched bases: 5. CDR3 sequence (DNA): TGCAGCGTTAGACTAGCATCAAGCACAGATACGCAGTATTTT. It codes for CSVRLASSTDTQYF.

This chain joins TRBV12-5 and TRBJ2-3, with 8 bases aligning to TRBD2. The CDR3 extends over 15 amino acids. Germline V gene data show CDR1 as LGHNT and CDR2 as FRNRAP. The V segment lost 2 bases and the J segment 3 bases; nucleotides outside the gene matches: 4. CDR3 sequence: CASGLKGGGTDTQYF. CDR3 DNA: TGTGCTAGTGGTTTGAAGGGCGGGGGGACAGATACGCAGTATTTT.

J is TRBJ2-1 and V is TRBV11-2, with D possibly matching TRBD2 (6 bases). Per the germline V gene, CDR1 is SGHAT and CDR2 is FQNNGV. The CDR3 is made up of 17 amino acids. The V end lost 5 bases, the J end lost 6 bases, and 23 bases lay between the germline ends. The CDR3 region is CASSLLTAGTAINEQFF. CDR3 in DNA: TGTGCCAGCAGCCTACTAACAGCCGGGACTGCGATCAATGAGCAGTTCTTC.